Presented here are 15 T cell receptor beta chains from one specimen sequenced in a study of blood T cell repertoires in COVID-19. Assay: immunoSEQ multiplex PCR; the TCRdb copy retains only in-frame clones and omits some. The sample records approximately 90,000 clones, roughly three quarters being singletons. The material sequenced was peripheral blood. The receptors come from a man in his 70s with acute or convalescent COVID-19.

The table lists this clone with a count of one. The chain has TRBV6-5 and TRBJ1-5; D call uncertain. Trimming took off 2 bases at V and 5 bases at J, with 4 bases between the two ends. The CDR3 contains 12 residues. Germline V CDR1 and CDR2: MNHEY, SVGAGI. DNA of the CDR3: TGTGCCAGCAGTTACGGGCATCAGCCCCAGCATTTT. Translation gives CASSYGHQPQHF.

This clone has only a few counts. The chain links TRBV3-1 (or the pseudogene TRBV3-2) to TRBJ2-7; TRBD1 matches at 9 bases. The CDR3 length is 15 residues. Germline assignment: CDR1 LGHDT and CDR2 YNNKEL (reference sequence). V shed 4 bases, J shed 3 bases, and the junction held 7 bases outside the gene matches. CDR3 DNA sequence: TGTGCCAGCAGCCCCCCCGGGACAGGGTACTACGAGCAGTACTTC. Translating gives CASSPPGTGYYEQYF.

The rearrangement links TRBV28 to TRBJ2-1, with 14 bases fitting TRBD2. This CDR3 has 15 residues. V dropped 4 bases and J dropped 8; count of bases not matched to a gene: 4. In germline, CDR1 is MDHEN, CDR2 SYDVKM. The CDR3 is CASSSTSGGADEQFF. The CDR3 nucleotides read TGTGCCAGCAGTTCGACTAGCGGGGGGGCGGATGAGCAGTTCTTC.

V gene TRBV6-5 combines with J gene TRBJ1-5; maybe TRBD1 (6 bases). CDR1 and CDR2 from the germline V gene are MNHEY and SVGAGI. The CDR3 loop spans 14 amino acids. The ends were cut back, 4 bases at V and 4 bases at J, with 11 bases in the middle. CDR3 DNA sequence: TGTGCCAGCAGTTCCCTTGACAGGAATCAGCCCCAGCATTTT. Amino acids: CASSSLDRNQPQHF.

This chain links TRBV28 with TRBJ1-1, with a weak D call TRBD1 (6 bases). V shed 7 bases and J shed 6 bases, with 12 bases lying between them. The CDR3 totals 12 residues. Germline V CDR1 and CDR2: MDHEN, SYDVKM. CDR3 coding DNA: TGTGCCAGCACCCAGGGGCTGGCTGAAGCTTTCTTT. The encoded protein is CASTQGLAEAFF.

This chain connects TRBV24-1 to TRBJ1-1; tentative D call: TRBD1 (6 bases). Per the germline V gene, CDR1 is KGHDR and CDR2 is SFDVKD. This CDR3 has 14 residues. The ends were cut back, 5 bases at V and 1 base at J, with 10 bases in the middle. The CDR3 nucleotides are TGTGCCACCAGTGGTACAGGGAGGAACACTGAAGCTTTCTTT. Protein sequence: CATSGTGRNTEAFF.

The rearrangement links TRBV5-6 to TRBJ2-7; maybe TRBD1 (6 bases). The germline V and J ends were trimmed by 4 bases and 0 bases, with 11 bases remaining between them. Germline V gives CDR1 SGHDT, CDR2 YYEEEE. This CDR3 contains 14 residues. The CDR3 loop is CASSPQGSSYEQYV. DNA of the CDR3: TGTGCCAGCAGCCCCCAGGGGAGCTCCTACGAGCAGTACGTC.

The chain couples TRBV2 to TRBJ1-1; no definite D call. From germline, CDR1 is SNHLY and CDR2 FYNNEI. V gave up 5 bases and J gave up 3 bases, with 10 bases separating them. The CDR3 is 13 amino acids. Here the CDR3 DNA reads TGTGCCAGCAGTCCTTATCGGGACACTGAAGCTTTCTTT. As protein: CASSPYRDTEAFF. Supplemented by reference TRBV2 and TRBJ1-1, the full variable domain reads EPEVTQTPSHQVTQMGQEVILRCVPISNHLYFYWYRQILGQKVEFLVSFYNNEISEKSEIFDDQFSVERPDGSNFTLKIRSTKLEDSAMYFCASSPYRDTEAFFGQGTRLTVV.

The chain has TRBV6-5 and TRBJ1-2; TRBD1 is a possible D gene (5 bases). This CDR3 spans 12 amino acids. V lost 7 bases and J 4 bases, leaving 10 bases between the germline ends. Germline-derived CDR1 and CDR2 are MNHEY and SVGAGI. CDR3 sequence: CASKPDSYGYTF. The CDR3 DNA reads TGTGCCAGCAAGCCTGACAGCTATGGCTACACCTTC.

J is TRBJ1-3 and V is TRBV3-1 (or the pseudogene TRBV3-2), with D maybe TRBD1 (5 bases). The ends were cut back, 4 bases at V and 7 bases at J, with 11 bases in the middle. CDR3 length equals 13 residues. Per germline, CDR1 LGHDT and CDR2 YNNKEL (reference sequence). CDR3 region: CASSLNRQNTIYF. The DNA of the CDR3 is TGTGCCAGCAGCCTAAACCGACAGAACACCATATATTTT.

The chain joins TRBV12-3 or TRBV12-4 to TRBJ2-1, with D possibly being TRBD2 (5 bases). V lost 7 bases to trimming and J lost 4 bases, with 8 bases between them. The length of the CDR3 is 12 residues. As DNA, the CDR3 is TGTGCCAGCAATCCGGGATACAATGAGCAGTTCTTC. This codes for CASNPGYNEQFF.

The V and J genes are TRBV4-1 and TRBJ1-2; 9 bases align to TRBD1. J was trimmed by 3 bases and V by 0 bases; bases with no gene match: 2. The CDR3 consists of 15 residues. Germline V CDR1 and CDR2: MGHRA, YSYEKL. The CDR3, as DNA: TGCGCCAGCAGCCAAGACAGACAGGGGGACTATGGCTACACCTTC. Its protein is CASSQDRQGDYGYTF.

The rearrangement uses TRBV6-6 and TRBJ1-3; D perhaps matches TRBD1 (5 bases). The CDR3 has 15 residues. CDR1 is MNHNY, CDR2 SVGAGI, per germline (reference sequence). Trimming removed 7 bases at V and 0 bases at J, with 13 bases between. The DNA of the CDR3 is TGTGCCAGCACCCCCACGGGACTCTCTGGAAACACCATATATTTT. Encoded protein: CASTPTGLSGNTIYF.

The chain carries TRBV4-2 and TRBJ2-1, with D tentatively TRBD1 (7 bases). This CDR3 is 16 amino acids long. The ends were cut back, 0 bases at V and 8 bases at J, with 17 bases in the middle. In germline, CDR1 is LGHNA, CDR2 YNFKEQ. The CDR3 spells CASSQDTEGASDEQFF. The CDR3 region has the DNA TGTGCCAGCAGCCAAGATACGGAGGGGGCTTCTGATGAGCAGTTCTTC.

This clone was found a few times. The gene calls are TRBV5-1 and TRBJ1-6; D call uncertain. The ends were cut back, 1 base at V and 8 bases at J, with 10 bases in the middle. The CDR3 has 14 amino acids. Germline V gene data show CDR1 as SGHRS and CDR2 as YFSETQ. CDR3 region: CASSLRLSDSPLHF. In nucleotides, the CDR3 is TGCGCCAGCAGCTTGAGACTCAGTGATTCACCCCTCCACTTT. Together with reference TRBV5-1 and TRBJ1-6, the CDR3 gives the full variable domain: KAGVTQTPRYLIKTRGQQVTLSCSPISGHRSVSWYQQTPGQGLQFLFEYFSETQRNKGNFPGRFSGRQFSNSRSEMNVSTLELGDSALYLCASSLRLSDSPLHFGNGTRLTVT.